The clone carrying this T cell receptor beta chain was observed a few times. Treg sorting used a CD4+CD25+CD127-/low gate. CDR1 and CDR2 (germline): MGHRA, YSYEKL. The CDR3 totals 14 residues. The V segment lost 3 bases and the J segment 4 bases; nucleotides outside the gene matches: 2. TCRdb used MiXCR to reprocess the 5' RACE reads, holding one entry per CDR3 protein. The sample gives several thousand distinct CDR3 sequences, 40% to 55% of which show up once; just under 3% is in the top ten. Sequenced material: Tregs sorted from a lymph node. This clonotype was sampled from a female donor with breast cancer. The chain links TRBV4-1 to TRBJ2-1; 8 bases line up with TRBD2. DNA for the CDR3: TGCGCCAGCAGCCACGGGACTAGATACAATGAGCAGTTCTTC. This translates into CASSHGTRYNEQFF.